This record covers a single T cell receptor (beta chain). The data were obtained in a study of OX40 agonist ivuxolimab in advanced cancers. Across the whole study: An agonistic anti-OX40 (CD134) antibody, ivuxolimab, was used to treat the patients.

The germline V gene encodes CDR1 GTSNPN and CDR2 SVGIG (reference sequence). The V and J ends lost 2 bases and 0 bases respectively, with 14 bases between them. The CDR3 length is 16 residues. Here immunoSEQ multiplex PCR was the method, and the copy in TCRdb shows in-frame clones only, minus some. Of roughly 87,000 clones listed, about 90% are singletons. V usage is TRBV30 and J usage is TRBJ1-3, with D hard to call. The TCR originated in an adult with an advanced solid tumor such as melanoma, head and neck, liver or kidney cancer. The sequencing here drew on CD4+ or CD8+ T cells sorted from blood, taken in a trial of the OX40 agonist ivuxolimab. Here the CDR3 reads CAWSFRRPHSGNTIYF. CDR3 sequence (DNA): TGTGCCTGGAGTTTTAGACGGCCGCACTCTGGAAACACCATATATTTT.